This TCR beta chain was identified during a study of T cell responses to AZD1222 COVID-19 vaccine. The CDR3 runs to 11 residues. CDR1 and CDR2 (germline): SQVTM, ANQGSEA. Repertoires were generated with immunoSEQ multiplex PCR, while TCRdb's copy carries only in-frame clones and drops some. This sample yields some 90,000 clones, of which just over 85% are seen a single time; about 7.7% belongs to the top ten. This clone was observed a single time. This TCR was recovered from an adult in good health. V gene TRBV29-1 combines with J gene TRBJ2-5, with D unresolved. The source was peripheral blood, collected on day 0 of AZD1222 vaccination. The CDR3 sequence is CCAGSFETQYF. The DNA of the CDR3 is TGCTGCGCAGGCAGTTTCGAGACCCAGTACTTC.